This T cell receptor (beta chain) derives from a study of cytomegalovirus exposure and HLA in healthy donors. Regarding the study as a whole: Data from an earlier analysis indicated that most TCR beta V segments were productive either about 87% or about 30% of the time. Most TCR sequences proved rare, with some public TCRs found in many donors.

Concerning this clone: The antigen is unknown.

PCR employed 60 Vbeta and 13 Jbeta primers. Clones were sequenced by immunoSEQ multiplex PCR, and TCRdb holds only the in-frame ones, with some missing. The data hold 150,000 to 200,000 clones, with 68% observed a single time. V lost 5 bases and J 3 bases, leaving 4 bases between the germline ends. This CDR3 is built from 11 residues. In germline, CDR1 is SGHRS, CDR2 YFSETQ. The gene calls are TRBV5-1 and TRBJ2-3; no firm D call. The receptor's source is a man between 50 and 59 years old in good health and CMV-seronegative. Sequences were obtained from PBMCs. The CDR3 spells CASRSTDTQYF. Here the CDR3 DNA reads TGCGCCAGCAGATCAACAGATACGCAGTATTTT.